These 14 T cell receptor beta chains originate from one sample sequenced in a study of T-cell reconstitution after alpha-beta-depleted transplantation in children (dated by TCRdb to the mid-2010s). Taken with the paper, the label for treatment or condition translates to: allogeneic hematopoietic cell transplantation with graft depleted of TCRalphabeta T cells and CD19 B cells. The method behind the library was PCR. The run used an Illumina HiSeq 2500. To normalize quantification of the TCRbeta repertoire, the TCR libraries were built with molecular barcoding that relied on unique molecular identifiers. TCRdb reworked the public reads: Q25 trimming with fastp, MiXCR clone assembly, productive beta chains retained. Merged by CDR3 protein, the rows form single entries marked with the most common genes and DNA. This sample holds fewer than 700,000 distinct CDR3 sequences; 20% to 25% were observed only once. The top ten constitute over 12% of the sample.

Sequences were derived from PBMCs, mostly from graft donor cells, sampled 360 days after TCRalphabeta/CD19-depleted stem cell transplant. These receptors all come from a boy younger than two who had a stem cell transplant for acute myeloid leukemia, so the T cells may come from the graft donor.

This clonotype was counted ten times or more. The V call is TRBV29-1, the J call TRBJ1-4, with D maybe TRBD1 (5 bases). With 0 bases removed from V and 6 bases from J, the gap between germline ends came to 11 bases. CDR3 size: 14 residues. CDR1 SQVTM and CDR2 ANQGSEA come from the germline V gene. CDR3 residues: CSVEDKAGDEKLFF. DNA for the CDR3: TGCAGCGTTGAAGATAAGGCGGGGGATGAAAAACTGTTTTTT.

In this sample, this clonotype turned up a few times. The chain joins TRBV20-1 to TRBJ2-1; D remains ambiguous. There are 17 residues in the CDR3. Germline V gene data show CDR1 as DFQATT and CDR2 as SNEGSKA (reference sequence). Trimming cost V 0 bases and J 5 bases, with 20 bases left between them. Here the CDR3 DNA reads TGCAGTGCTAGAGATCGGTGGAAGGGAAAGGTCGACAATGAGCAGTTCTTC. It codes for CSARDRWKGKVDNEQFF.

The chain uses TRBV7-7 and TRBJ2-5; D gene uncertain. V was trimmed by 4 bases and J by 2 bases, leaving 17 bases between them. CDR1 is SSHAT and CDR2 is FNYEAQ in the germline V gene (reference sequence). The CDR3 covers 16 residues. The CDR3 region has the DNA TGTGCCAGCAGCTCGCTAGGACGACGTGGGCAAGAGACCCAGTACTTC. Its translation is CASSSLGRRGQETQYF.

The count of this clonotype is one. The chain joins TRBV20-1 to TRBJ1-6; no clear D. The germline CDR1 and CDR2 sequences are DFQATT and SNEGSKA (reference sequence). The CDR3 has 12 residues. V was shortened by 1 base and J by 10 bases, with 8 bases between the two germline ends. The CDR3: CSARASLSPLHF. CDR3 coding DNA: TGCAGTGCTAGAGCTAGTTTATCACCCCTCCACTTT.

The genes are TRBV6-2 or TRBV6-3 and TRBJ1-1; D not resolved. This CDR3 contains 15 residues. Germline V gene sequence: CDR1 MNHEY, CDR2 SVGEGT. Trimming stripped 4 bases from V and 0 bases from J, with 12 bases between. The CDR3 region is CASSWAGRLNTEAFF. The CDR3, as DNA: TGTGCCAGCAGTTGGGCTGGGCGGTTGAACACTGAAGCTTTCTTT.

The table lists this clonotype with a few counts. The J gene is TRBJ2-1, the V gene TRBV27, with D possibly being TRBD2 (5 bases). The CDR3 runs to 13 residues. V was trimmed by 11 bases and J by 2 bases, leaving 13 bases between them. Germline V gives CDR1 MNHEY, CDR2 SMNVEV (reference sequence). Here the CDR3 DNA reads TGTGCCTCCCTCGGACTTCCCTACAATGAGCAGTTCTTC. It specifies CASLGLPYNEQFF.

The chain has TRBV5-5 and TRBJ2-3; 7 bases are a match to TRBD1. Germline V gene sequence: CDR1 SGHKS, CDR2 YYEKEE (reference sequence). V was clipped by 0 bases and J by 0 bases; unmatched bases: 4. The CDR3 totals 16 residues. CDR3 loop: CASSLGGQPSTDTQYF. The CDR3 DNA reads as TGTGCCAGCAGCTTGGGGGGACAGCCTAGCACAGATACGCAGTATTTT.

This chain uses TRBV10-3 with TRBJ1-2; no reliable D call. Trimming left V 11 bases short and J 2 bases short, with 15 bases between. There are 13 residues in the CDR3. The germline V gene encodes CDR1 ENHRY and CDR2 SYGVKD. DNA of the CDR3: TGTGCCCATCAGGAGAGGCCAAACTATGGCTACACCTTC. Its protein is CAHQERPNYGYTF.

This clonotype has a handful of counts. The chain joins TRBV12-3 or TRBV12-4 to TRBJ2-1, with TRBD1 identical over 9 bases. CDR3 length: 14 amino acids. Trimming took 5 bases from V and 7 from J; bases not matched to a gene: 6. CDR3 nucleotide sequence: TGTGCCAGCAGTCCGGGACAGGGAACAAATGAGCAGTTCTTC. It codes for CASSPGQGTNEQFF.

This chain joins TRBV7-9 and TRBJ2-7, with unresolved D. This CDR3 spans 13 amino acids. Trimming shortened V by 1 base and J by 6 bases, and 10 bases separated the two germline ends. Germline lookup yields CDR1 SEHNR and CDR2 FQNEAQ (reference sequence). CDR3 residues: CASSLVGRSEQYF. The CDR3 DNA sequence: TGTGCCAGCAGCTTAGTCGGACGGAGCGAGCAGTACTTC. The variable domain in full, completed from reference TRBV7-9 and TRBJ2-7, reads DTGVSQNPRHKITKRGQNVTFRCDPISEHNRLYWYRQTLGQGPEFLTYFQNEAQLEKSRLLSDRFSAERPKGSFSTLEIQRTEQGDSAMYLCASSLVGRSEQYFGPGTRLTVT.

The chain recombines TRBV12-3 or TRBV12-4 with TRBJ2-6; TRBD2 agrees at 11 bases. J gave up 3 bases and V 7 bases, and 8 bases lay outside the gene matches. The CDR3 has 17 amino acids. The CDR3 region has the DNA TGTGCCAGCAAATTAGCGGGGGGGCCGGATGGGGCCAACGTCCTGACTTTC. It translates to CASKLAGGPDGANVLTF.

The chain has TRBV12-3 or TRBV12-4 and TRBJ2-3, with a weak D call TRBD1 (6 bases). This CDR3 is built from 15 residues. Deletions cut 5 bases from V and 0 bases from J, with 12 bases between. CDR3 sequence (DNA): TGTGCCAGCAGTGAGGTTGGACAGAGCACAGATACGCAGTATTTT. Its translation: CASSEVGQSTDTQYF.

This clonotype occurred a few times. This rearrangement joins TRBV6-1 to TRBJ2-7; 8 nucleotides agree with TRBD2. The CDR3 covers 15 residues. Per the germline V gene, CDR1 is MNHNS and CDR2 is SASEGT. With V trimmed by 5 bases and J by 4 bases, 10 bases remained unmatched. CDR3 DNA: TGTGCCAGCAGTCCAAGCGGGGGCCACCTATACGAGCAGTACTTC. Its translation: CASSPSGGHLYEQYF.

V is TRBV5-6 and J is TRBJ2-2, with D perhaps TRBD2 (6 bases). The CDR3 is 14 residues long. V gave up 2 bases and J gave up 6 bases, with 11 bases separating them. Germline V gene data show CDR1 as SGHDT and CDR2 as YYEEEE. Written as DNA, the CDR3 is TGTGCCAGCAGCTTACTAGCTGGACCCGGGGAGCTGTTTTTT. Translating it yields CASSLLAGPGELFF.